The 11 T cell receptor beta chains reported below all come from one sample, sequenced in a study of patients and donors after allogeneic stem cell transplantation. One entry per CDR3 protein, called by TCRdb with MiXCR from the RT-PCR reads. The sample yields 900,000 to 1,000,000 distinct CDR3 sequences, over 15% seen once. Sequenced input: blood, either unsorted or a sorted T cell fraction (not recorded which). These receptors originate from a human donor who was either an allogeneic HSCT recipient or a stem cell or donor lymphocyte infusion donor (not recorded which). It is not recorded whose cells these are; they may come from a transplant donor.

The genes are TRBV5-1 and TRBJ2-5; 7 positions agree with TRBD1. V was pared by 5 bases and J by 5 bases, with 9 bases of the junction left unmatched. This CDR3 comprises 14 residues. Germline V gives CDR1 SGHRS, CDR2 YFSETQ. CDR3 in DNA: TGCGCCAGCAGATCGCCCGACAGGGTCGAGACCCAGTACTTC. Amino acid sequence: CASRSPDRVETQYF.

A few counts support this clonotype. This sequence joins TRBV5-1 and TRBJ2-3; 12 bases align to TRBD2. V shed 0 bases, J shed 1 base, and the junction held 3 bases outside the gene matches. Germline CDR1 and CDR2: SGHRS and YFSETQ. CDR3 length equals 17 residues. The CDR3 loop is CASSLGLAGVRTDTQYF. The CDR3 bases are TGCGCCAGCAGCTTGGGACTAGCGGGGGTACGCACAGATACGCAGTATTTT. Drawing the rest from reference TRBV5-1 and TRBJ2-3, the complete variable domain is KAGVTQTPRYLIKTRGQQVTLSCSPISGHRSVSWYQQTPGQGLQFLFEYFSETQRNKGNFPGRFSGRQFSNSRSEMNVSTLELGDSALYLCASSLGLAGVRTDTQYFGPGTRLTVL.

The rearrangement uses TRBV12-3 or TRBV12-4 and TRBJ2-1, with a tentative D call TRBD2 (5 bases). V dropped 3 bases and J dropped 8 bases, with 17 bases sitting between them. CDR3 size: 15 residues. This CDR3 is CASSFSGGPIDEQFF. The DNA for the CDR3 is TGTGCCAGCAGTTTTTCTGGCGGGCCTATCGATGAGCAGTTCTTC.

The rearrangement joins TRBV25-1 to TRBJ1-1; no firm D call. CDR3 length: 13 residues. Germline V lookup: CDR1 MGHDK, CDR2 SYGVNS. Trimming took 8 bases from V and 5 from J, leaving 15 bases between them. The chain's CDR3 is CASSPRSKTEAFF. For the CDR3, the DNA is TGTGCCAGCTCCCCGCGGTCAAAGACTGAAGCTTTCTTT. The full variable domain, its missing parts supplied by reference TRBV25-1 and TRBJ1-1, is EADIYQTPRYLVIGTGKKITLECSQTMGHDKMYWYQQDPGMELHLIHYSYGVNSTEKGDLSSESTVSRIRTEHFPLTLESARPSHTSQYLCASSPRSKTEAFFGQGTRLTVV.

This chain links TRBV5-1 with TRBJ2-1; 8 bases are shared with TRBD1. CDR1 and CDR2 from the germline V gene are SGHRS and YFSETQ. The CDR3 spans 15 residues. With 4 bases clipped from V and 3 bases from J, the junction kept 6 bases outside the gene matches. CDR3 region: CASSVGTGRYNEQFF. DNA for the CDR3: TGCGCCAGCAGCGTTGGGACAGGTCGCTACAATGAGCAGTTCTTC.

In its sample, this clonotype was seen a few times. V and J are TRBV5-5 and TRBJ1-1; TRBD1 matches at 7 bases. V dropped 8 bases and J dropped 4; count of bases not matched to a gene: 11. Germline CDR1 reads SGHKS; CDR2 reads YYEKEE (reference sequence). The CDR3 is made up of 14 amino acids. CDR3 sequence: CASQGEFLATEAFF. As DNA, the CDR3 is TGTGCCAGTCAGGGGGAGTTTCTGGCCACTGAAGCTTTCTTT.

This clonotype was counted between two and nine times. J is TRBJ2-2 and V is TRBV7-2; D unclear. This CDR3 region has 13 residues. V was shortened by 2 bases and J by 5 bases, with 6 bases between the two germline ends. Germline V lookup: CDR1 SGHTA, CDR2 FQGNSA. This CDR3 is CASSLPETGELFF. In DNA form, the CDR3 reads TGTGCCAGCAGCTTACCCGAAACCGGGGAGCTGTTTTTT.

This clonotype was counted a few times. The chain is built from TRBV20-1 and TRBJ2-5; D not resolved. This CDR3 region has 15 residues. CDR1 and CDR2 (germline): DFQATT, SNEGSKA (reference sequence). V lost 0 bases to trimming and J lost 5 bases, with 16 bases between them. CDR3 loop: CSARDLRAEWETQYF. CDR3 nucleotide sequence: TGCAGTGCTAGAGATCTTAGGGCTGAATGGGAGACCCAGTACTTC.

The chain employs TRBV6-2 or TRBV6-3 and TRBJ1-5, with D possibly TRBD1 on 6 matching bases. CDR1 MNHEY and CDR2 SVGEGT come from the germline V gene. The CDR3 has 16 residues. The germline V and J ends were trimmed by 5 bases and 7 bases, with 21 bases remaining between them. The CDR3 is CASSTPTQGYLQPQHF. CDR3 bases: TGTGCCAGCAGTACCCCTACACAGGGTTATTTGCAGCCCCAGCATTTT.

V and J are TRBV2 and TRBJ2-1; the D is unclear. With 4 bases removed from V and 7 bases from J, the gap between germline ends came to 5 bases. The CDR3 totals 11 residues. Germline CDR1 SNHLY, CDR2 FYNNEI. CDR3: CASSVANEQFF. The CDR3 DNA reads TGTGCCAGCAGTGTGGCAAATGAGCAGTTCTTC.

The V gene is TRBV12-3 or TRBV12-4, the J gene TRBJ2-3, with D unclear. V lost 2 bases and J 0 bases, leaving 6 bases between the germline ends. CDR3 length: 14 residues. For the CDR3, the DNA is TGTGCCAGCAGTTTATTAGCTAGCACAGATACGCAGTATTTT. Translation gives CASSLLASTDTQYF.